This paragraph reports one TCR beta chain. Original data processing: Reference gene primer amplification gave nucleated cell count estimates. Data came from immunoSEQ multiplex PCR; TCRdb stores just in-frame clones and leaves some out. The V and J calls and clone size were taken over from that table, and D and trimming were inferred from the DNA. The sample lists 150,000 to 200,000 clones; more than 75% were seen once. These data are taken from a study of blood T cell repertoires in COVID-19. Study-level information: Collection of acute and convalescent COVID-19 samples took place in the United States, Italy and Spain. Nucleic acid was either cDNA or gDNA, and it came from T cells, B-cell-depleted T cells, or PBMCs.

Trimming took 2 bases from V and 7 from J, leaving 11 bases between them. CDR3 size: 14 residues. Germline CDR1 is PRHDT and CDR2 is FYEKMQ (reference sequence). Sequenced material: peripheral blood. This sequence joins TRBV13 and TRBJ1-4, with TRBD1 as a possible D gene (5 bases). This receptor was obtained from a man aged 55 to 69 with active or convalescent COVID-19. CDR3 in amino acids: CASSLRGTGEKLFF. As DNA, the CDR3 is TGTGCCAGCAGCTTACGGGGGACGGGTGAAAAACTGTTTTTT.